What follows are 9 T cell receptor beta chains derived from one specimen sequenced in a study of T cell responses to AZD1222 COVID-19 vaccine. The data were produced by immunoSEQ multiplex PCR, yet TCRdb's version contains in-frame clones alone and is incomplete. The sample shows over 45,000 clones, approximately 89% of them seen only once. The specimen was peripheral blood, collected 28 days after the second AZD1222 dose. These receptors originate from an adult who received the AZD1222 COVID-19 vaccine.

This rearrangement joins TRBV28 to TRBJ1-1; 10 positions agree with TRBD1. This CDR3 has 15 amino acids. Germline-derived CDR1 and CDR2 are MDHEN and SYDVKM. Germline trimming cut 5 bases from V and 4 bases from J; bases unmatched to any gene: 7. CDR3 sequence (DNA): TGTGCCAGCAGTCTCGACAGGGGGCGGGGCACTGAAGCTTTCTTT. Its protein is CASSLDRGRGTEAFF.

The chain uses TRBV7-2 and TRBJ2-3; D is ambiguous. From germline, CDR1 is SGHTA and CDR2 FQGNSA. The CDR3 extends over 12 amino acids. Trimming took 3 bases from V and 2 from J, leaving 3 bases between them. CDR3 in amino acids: CASSLYTDTQYF. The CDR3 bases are TGTGCCAGCAGCTTGTACACAGATACGCAGTATTTT.

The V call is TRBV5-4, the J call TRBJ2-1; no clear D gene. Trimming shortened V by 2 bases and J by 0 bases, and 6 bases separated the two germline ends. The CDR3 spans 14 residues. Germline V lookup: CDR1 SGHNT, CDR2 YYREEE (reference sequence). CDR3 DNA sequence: TGTGCCAGCAGCTTCGAACCCTCCTACAATGAGCAGTTCTTC. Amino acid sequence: CASSFEPSYNEQFF.

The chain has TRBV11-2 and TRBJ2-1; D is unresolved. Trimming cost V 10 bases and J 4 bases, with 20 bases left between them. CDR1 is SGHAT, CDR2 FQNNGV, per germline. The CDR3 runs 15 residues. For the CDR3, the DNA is TGTGCCACAAAAGGTGGGGTCCCTTCTTACAATGAGCAGTTCTTC. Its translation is CATKGGVPSYNEQFF.

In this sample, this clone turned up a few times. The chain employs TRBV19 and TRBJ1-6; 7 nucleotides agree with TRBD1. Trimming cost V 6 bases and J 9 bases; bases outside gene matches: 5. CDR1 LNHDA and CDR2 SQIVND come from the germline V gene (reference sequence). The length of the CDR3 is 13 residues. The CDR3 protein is CASRQGRVSPLHF. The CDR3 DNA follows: TGTGCCAGTAGACAGGGGCGAGTTTCACCCCTCCACTTT.

The CDR3 region has the DNA TGTGCCAGCTCACCACGGCAGGATTACTATGGCTACACCTTC. It is translated as CASSPRQDYYGYTF. This chain uses TRBV18 with TRBJ1-2; D not certain. CDR1 is KGHSH, CDR2 LQKENI, per germline. The ends were cut back, 1 base at V and 3 bases at J, with 9 bases in the middle. This CDR3 is built from 14 residues.

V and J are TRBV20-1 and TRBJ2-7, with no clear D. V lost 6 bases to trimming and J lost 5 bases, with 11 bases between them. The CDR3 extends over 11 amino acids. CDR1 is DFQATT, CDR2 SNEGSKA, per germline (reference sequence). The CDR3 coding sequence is TGCAGTGCCCCGGTGCGCGACGAGCAGTACTTC. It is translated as CSAPVRDEQYF.

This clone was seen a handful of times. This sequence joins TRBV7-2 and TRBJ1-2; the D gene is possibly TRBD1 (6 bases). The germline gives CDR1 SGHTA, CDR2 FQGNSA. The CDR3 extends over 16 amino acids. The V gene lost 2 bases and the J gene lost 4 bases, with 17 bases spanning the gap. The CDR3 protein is CASSLWGGRRGYGYTF. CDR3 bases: TGTGCCAGCAGCTTATGGGGGGGGCGCCGGGGCTATGGCTACACCTTC.

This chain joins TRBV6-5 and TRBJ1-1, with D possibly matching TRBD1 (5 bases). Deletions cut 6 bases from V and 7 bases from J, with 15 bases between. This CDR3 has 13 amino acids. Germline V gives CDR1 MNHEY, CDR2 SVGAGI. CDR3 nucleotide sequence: TGTGCCAGCAGGCACGGGGGTGGGGTTGAAGCTTTCTTT. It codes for CASRHGGGVEAFF.